Following are 10 T cell receptor beta chains from one sample sequenced in a study of technical replicates of blood from several donors (dated by TCRdb to about 2017). Libraries were built with the immunoSEQ multiplex PCR assay. TCRdb took this table from immuneACCESS and kept in-frame rearrangements with V and J called. Such tables lack part of the clones; where checked against another copy, unresolved V genes explain under half of the gap, and the rest is unexplained. The table for this sample lists approximately 92,000 clones; about 96% of them were counted only once. More than 0.2% of the sample belongs to the ten largest clones. Sample: T cells isolated from PBMCs. The receptors shown here come from a human donor in good health.

V usage is TRBV19 and J usage is TRBJ1-4; D possibly corresponds to TRBD1 (5 bases). Germline-derived CDR1 and CDR2 are LNHDA and SQIVND (reference sequence). This CDR3 spans 15 amino acids. Trimming pared 6 bases from V and 0 bases from J, leaving 11 bases between. The CDR3: CASRKQATTNEKLFF. The CDR3 coding sequence is TGTGCCAGTAGGAAACAGGCTACAACTAATGAAAAACTGTTTTTT.

This chain links TRBV5-1 with TRBJ2-5; 8 bases line up with TRBD1. V shed 0 bases and J 1 base; nucleotides not matched to a gene: 2. The CDR3 runs to 15 residues. The germline gives CDR1 SGHRS, CDR2 YFSETQ. The CDR3 spells CASSLAQGAQETQYF. The CDR3 nucleotides read TGCGCCAGCAGCTTGGCCCAGGGGGCCCAAGAGACCCAGTACTTC.

The rearrangement uses TRBV5-1 and TRBJ2-5; 11 bases map to TRBD2. The length of the CDR3 is 15 residues. V shed 4 bases, J shed 5 bases, and the junction held 7 bases outside the gene matches. Per the germline V gene, CDR1 is SGHRS and CDR2 is YFSETQ. This chain's CDR3 is CASSPELAGAETQYF. CDR3 DNA: TGCGCCAGCAGCCCAGAACTAGCGGGGGCGGAGACCCAGTACTTC.

This chain connects TRBV11-2 to TRBJ2-6; D possibly corresponds to TRBD1 (6 bases). Germline CDR1 SGHAT, CDR2 FQNNGV. Trimming cost V 0 bases and J 0 bases, with 12 bases left between them. This CDR3 is built from 18 residues. The CDR3 DNA follows: TGTGCCAGCAGCTTAGATAGGGGGTACCTCTCTGGGGCCAACGTCCTGACTTTC. Protein product: CASSLDRGYLSGANVLTF.

The rearrangement joins TRBV1 to TRBJ1-5; TRBD1, the D gene given by the table, was not confirmed from the DNA. TRBV1 is described as a pseudogene. CDR3 length equals 18 residues. CDR3 region: CTSDLPGTGGNSNQPQHF. The DNA of the CDR3 is TGCACCAGCGACCTCCCCGGGACAGGGGGGAATAGCAATCAGCCCCAGCATTTT.

The chain joins TRBV18 to TRBJ2-7; D perhaps matches TRBD1 (6 bases). The CDR3 loop spans 14 amino acids. The V gene's germline CDR1 is KGHSH and CDR2 LQKENI. Trimming removed 3 bases from V and 4 bases from J, with 13 bases in between. The CDR3 nucleotides are TGTGCCAGCTCACCCCGACAGGTAACTTACGAGCAGTACTTC. Protein product: CASSPRQVTYEQYF. The entire variable domain, with the rest obtained from reference TRBV18 and TRBJ2-7, is as follows: NAGVMQNPRHLVRRRGQEARLRCSPMKGHSHVYWYRQLPEEGLKFMVYLQKENIIDESGMPKERFSAEFPKEGPSILRIQQVVRGDSAAYFCASSPRQVTYEQYFGPGTRLTVT.

This chain's CDR3 is CASSPSGVPGEQYF. The CDR3 DNA sequence: TGCGCCAGCAGCCCATCGGGAGTTCCCGGCGAGCAGTACTTC. V and J are TRBV5-1 and TRBJ2-7; tentatively, D is TRBD2 (6 bases). The CDR3 runs to 14 residues. The germline V gene has CDR1 SGHRS and CDR2 YFSETQ. V was pared by 4 bases and J by 6 bases, with 17 bases between.

This clone was observed once. The chain joins TRBV19 to TRBJ2-7; 11 bases align to TRBD1. Germline lookup yields CDR1 LNHDA and CDR2 SQIVND (reference sequence). With V trimmed by 8 bases and J by 6 bases, 15 bases remained unmatched. There are 16 residues in the CDR3. CDR3: CASSFAWDRGSREQYF. CDR3 nucleotides: TGTGCCAGTTCCTTTGCCTGGGACAGGGGGTCGCGCGAGCAGTACTTC.

Written as DNA, the CDR3 is TGCGCCAGCAGCCCCCCCGGAGGCCGGAACACCGGGGAGCTGTTTTTT. It is translated as CASSPPGGRNTGELFF. This sequence joins TRBV5-1 and TRBJ2-2, with D possibly being TRBD2 (5 bases). The germline V gene encodes CDR1 SGHRS and CDR2 YFSETQ. Trimming shortened V by 4 bases and J by 1 base, and 14 bases separated the two germline ends. The CDR3 totals 16 residues.

The genes are TRBV27 and TRBJ1-6; D is possibly TRBD1 (5 bases). Germline CDR1 is MNHEY and CDR2 is SMNVEV (reference sequence). Trimming stripped 8 bases from V and 7 bases from J, with 12 bases between. The CDR3 is 13 amino acids. Here the CDR3 reads CASARELNSPLHF. The DNA for the CDR3 is TGTGCCAGCGCCAGGGAATTGAATTCACCCCTCCACTTT.